The clone carrying this T cell receptor beta chain was seen only once. Its antigen is unidentified. Time point indicated: newly diagnosed GD, antithyroid drugs for less than 3 months. RNA from PBMCs was the source of the TCR library. Roughly 8.3 milliliters of peripheral blood were taken and placed in EDTA tubes. The data originate from a study of regulatory T cells in long-lasting Graves disease. With 4 bases clipped from V and 5 bases from J, the junction kept 9 bases outside the gene matches. The CDR3 is made up of 15 amino acids. Whole-study findings and limits: Less diverse TCR repertoires were seen in persistent Graves' patients than in newly diagnosed ones.

According to the study, TCR beta libraries were built with iRepertoire HTBI primers and CDR3-region Arm-PCR. In the source study's methods: Gene usage covered approximately 65 TRBV and about 15 TRBJ segments. TCRdb re-derived calls from the multiplex PCR reads in MiXCR, one entry per CDR3 protein. The V and J calls and clone size are TCRdb's, not the authors'. The sample consists of a few hundred thousand distinct CDR3 sequences, approximately 16% of them appearing once. The chain combines TRBV12-3 or TRBV12-4 with TRBJ2-5; 8 bases align to TRBD2. The sample in question was peripheral blood mononuclear cells (PBMCs), obtained at new diagnosis, from a patient treated with antithyroid drugs. The sequence was collected from a female donor with Graves disease. The CDR3 protein is CASSWFGQRGETQYF. The CDR3 nucleotides are TGTGCCAGCAGTTGGTTCGGTCAGCGGGGGGAGACCCAGTACTTC.